This TCR beta chain was sequenced during a study of T cell clones after liver transplantation. At the level of the study: Immunosuppression withdrawal was tried within 2 years after liver transplantation in this trial. Standard immunosuppression, with no induction, continued until 12-24 months after transplant.

Study-level results: Rather than being deleted, graft donor-reactive T cells may have moved into the graft.

Profiling relied on immunoSEQ multiplex PCR, and the TCRdb table lists in-frame clones only, not all of them. The data show about 20,000 clones, with about four fifths seen just once and roughly 35% held by the top ten. This clone was picked up a small number of times. The antigen remains undetermined. V trimming: 6 bases; J trimming: 0 bases; junction bases outside the gene matches: 4. The CDR3 contains 14 residues. CDR1 and CDR2 (germline): SNHLY, FYNNEI. This rearrangement joins TRBV2 to TRBJ2-7, with 8 positions matching TRBD1. The starting material was CD8+ T cells from blood, obtained around 54 months after liver transplant. The TCR originated in a human patient who received a liver transplant. Some of the T cells may derive from the graft donor. The CDR3 reads CASSGDRFSYEQYF. The CDR3 DNA sequence: TGTGCCAGCAGCGGGGACAGGTTCTCCTACGAGCAGTACTTC.